The clone carrying this TCR beta chain appeared a single time. What it binds is not known. This sample was included in a study of blood T cells in healthy people across ages. Primers used in a second PCR of about 7 to 12 cycles were a sample-barcoded 5' primer and a J-beta primer mix. MiXCR, run by TCRdb on the 5' RACE reads, gives a single entry per CDR3 protein. The sample yields about 1.4 million distinct CDR3 sequences, approximately 59% seen once. Study conclusions and caveats: Donors of long life had a larger count of naive CD4+ cells and greater diversity than aged donors.

Germline assignment: CDR1 SGHAT and CDR2 FQNNGV. The CDR3 totals 16 residues. Deletions cut 2 bases from V and 2 bases from J, with 12 bases between. This chain joins TRBV11-2 and TRBJ2-2, with D unclear. This receptor was taken from a man in his late teens or twenties in good health. The sequencing input was blood. For the CDR3, the DNA is TGTGCCAGCAGCTTAACGCCAACAATTAACACCGGGGAGCTGTTTTTT. Its translation: CASSLTPTINTGELFF.